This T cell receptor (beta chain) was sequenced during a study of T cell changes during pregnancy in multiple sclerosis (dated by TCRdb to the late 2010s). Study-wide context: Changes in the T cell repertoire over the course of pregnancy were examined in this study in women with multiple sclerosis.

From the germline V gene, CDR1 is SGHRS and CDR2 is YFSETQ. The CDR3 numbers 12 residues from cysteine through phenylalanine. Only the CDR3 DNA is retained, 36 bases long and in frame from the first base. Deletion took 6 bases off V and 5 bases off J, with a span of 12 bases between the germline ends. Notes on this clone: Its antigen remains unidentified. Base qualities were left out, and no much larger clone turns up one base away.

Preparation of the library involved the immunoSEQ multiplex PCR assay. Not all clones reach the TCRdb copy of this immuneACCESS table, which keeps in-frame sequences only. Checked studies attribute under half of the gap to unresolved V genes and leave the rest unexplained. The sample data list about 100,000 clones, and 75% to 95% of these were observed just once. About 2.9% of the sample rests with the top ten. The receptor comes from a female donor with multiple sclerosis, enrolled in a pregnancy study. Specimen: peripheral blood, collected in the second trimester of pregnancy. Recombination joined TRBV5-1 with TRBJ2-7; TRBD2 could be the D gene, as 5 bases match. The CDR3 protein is CASTLQRDEQYF. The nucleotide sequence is TGCGCCAGCACCCTTCAGAGGGACGAGCAGTACTTC.